These T cell receptor beta chains were read from a single sample in a study of T cells after yellow fever vaccination. TCRdb reprocessed the 5' RACE reads via MiXCR and lists one record per CDR3 protein. The repertoire includes a few hundred thousand distinct CDR3 sequences, over 10% of them detected once, and 0.4% to 0.65% sits in the top ten. The sequencing here drew on CD4+ T cells sorted from PBMCs, taken 45 days after the yellow fever booster vaccination. All receptors come from a man younger than 40 who received the YFV17D yellow fever vaccine. The CDR3 runs from the conserved cysteine through the conserved F or W. The D gene is left open where the match is weak. Expanded clones are given a class, and other clones once, few, many or no size at all.

TRBJ2-7 . TRBD1 TRBV7-2 TGTGCCAGCAGCTCGGGACAGGGGGCCCGCGAGCAGTACTTC CASSSGQGAREQYF
TRBJ2-1 . TRBD2 TRBV7-2 TGTGCCAGCAGCTTAGCCCCTAGCGGACTAGCGGGATACAATGAGCAGTTCTTC CASSLAPSGLAGYNEQFF
TRBJ2-5 . . TRBV6-1 TGTGCCAGCAAACCTTCGGACGCGTATCAAGATACCCAGTACTTC CASKPSDAYQDTQYF
TRBJ2-3 many TRBD2 TRBV6-5 TGTGCCAGCAGTTACAGGCTAGCGGGAGGTCCCTCGCCCCAAGATACGCAGTATTTT CASSYRLAGGPSPQDTQYF
TRBJ2-3 . . TRBV2 TGTGCCAGCGTAGGGATAGCAGATACGCAGTATTTT CASVGIADTQYF
TRBJ1-4 few TRBD1 TRBV11-2 TGTGCCAGCAGCGTTCGACAGGGGAATGAAAAACTGTTTTTT CASSVRQGNEKLFF
TRBJ2-3 few TRBD2 TRBV5-6 TGTGCCAGCAGCTCTAGCGGGAGAGGGTCAGATACGCAGTATTTT CASSSSGRGSDTQYF
TRBJ1-1 few . TRBV5-1 TGCGCCAGCAGCTTACAGGGCTCCACTGAAGCTTTCTTT CASSLQGSTEAFF
TRBJ2-5 . TRBD1 TRBV20-1 TGCAGTGCTAGATCGGACAGGGGTACCCAGTACTTC CSARSDRGTQYF
TRBJ1-6 few . TRBV20-1 TGCAGTGCTAGTGCTGGGACCACCGGGTCACCCCTCCACTTT CSASAGTTGSPLHF
TRBJ1-1 few . TRBV5-6 TGTGCCAGCAGCTTGGCCTCGGGAACTGAAGCTTTCTTT CASSLASGTEAFF
TRBJ1-2 . . TRBV5-1 TGCCCGCCGCGAATGGGAAACTATGGCTACACCTTC CPPRMGNYGYTF
TRBJ2-1 few . TRBV5-5 TGTGCCAGCAAATACGGAGGCCATAATGAGCAGTTCTTC CASKYGGHNEQFF
TRBJ2-4 few . TRBV5-3 TGTGCCAGAAGCTTGAGGCAGGGTCGGGCCAAAAACATTCAGTACTTC CARSLRQGRAKNIQYF
TRBJ2-3 . TRBD2 TRBV29-1 TGCAGCTCAAAAAAAAGACTAGCGGCAGATACGCAGTATTTT CSSKKRLAADTQYF
TRBJ2-2 . . TRBV7-9 TGTGCCAGCAGCCCCGGGCGAACCGAGCTGTTTTTT CASSPGRTELFF
TRBJ2-1 . TRBD2 TRBV9 TGTGCCAGCAGCGTAGGGCTAGCGGGAGCTAATGAGCAGTTCTTC CASSVGLAGANEQFF
TRBJ1-1 many . TRBV29-1 TGCAGCGTTGTGAGGGGTGGCGTGAACACTGAAGCTTTCTTT CSVVRGGVNTEAFF
TRBJ2-5 . TRBD2 TRBV4-1 TGCGCCAGCAGTGTGGGCGGGAGCATCCGAGAGACCCAGTACTTC CASSVGGSIRETQYF
TRBJ2-3 few TRBD1 TRBV5-1 TGCGCCAGCGGAAGACAGGGGGGAGCAGATACGCAGTATTTT CASGRQGGADTQYF
TRBJ2-2 . . TRBV7-2 TGTGCCAGCAGCTTAGGTCCTAGCCGGAACACCGGGGAGCTGTTTTTT CASSLGPSRNTGELFF
TRBJ2-7 few . TRBV6-1 TGTGCCAGCAGCAAACAGACACCTTCCTACGAGCAGTACTTC CASSKQTPSYEQYF
TRBJ1-1 . . TRBV10-3 TGTGCCATCAGTGACCAGGAGAACACTGAAGCTTTCTTT CAISDQENTEAFF
TRBJ2-7 . TRBD1 TRBV4-3 TGCGCCAGCAGCCAAGTGTCAGGGGGCTACGAGCAGTACTTC CASSQVSGGYEQYF
TRBJ2-1 few . TRBV20-1 TGCAGTGCTAGAGACCGGGACTCCTCCTACAATGAGCAGTTCTTC CSARDRDSSYNEQFF
TRBJ1-5 few . TRBV11-2 TGTGCCAGCAGCTTAGGATCAGGGTCCAGAAATCAGCCCCAGCATTTT CASSLGSGSRNQPQHF
TRBJ2-1 few TRBD1 TRBV20-1 TGCAGTGCTAGAGATCCCAACAGGGGCCCCTACAATGAGCAGTTCTTC CSARDPNRGPYNEQFF
TRBJ2-1 few TRBD2 TRBV9 TGTGCCAGCAGCGAGGGTCCCTCTAGCGGGGCGTATGAGCAGTTCTTC CASSEGPSSGAYEQFF
TRBJ2-5 few . TRBV10-2 TGCGCCAGCAGTGATTCCGTGACCCGAGAGACCCAGTACTTC CASSDSVTRETQYF
TRBJ2-3 . TRBD2 TRBV6-2/TRBV6-3 TGTGCTGCGTCCGGACTAGCGGGAGGCCGGGGTACGCAGTATTTT CAASGLAGGRGTQYF
TRBJ2-3 few . TRBV5-6 TGTGCCAGCAGCTCCAGGAGTAATACGCAGTATTTT CASSSRSNTQYF
TRBJ2-7 . . TRBV18 TGTGCCAGCTCAGCCTTGTTCCGCTCCTACGAGCAGTACTTC CASSALFRSYEQYF
TRBJ2-5 few TRBD2 TRBV3-1 TGTGCCAGCAGCCCTACCGGGACTACGCTACTAGCCCAGTACTTC CASSPTGTTLLAQYF
TRBJ2-5 . TRBD2 TRBV11-2 TGTGCCAGCAGCCCAGGCTGGGGGACAGCGGGAGGCTTTGAGACCCAGTACTTC CASSPGWGTAGGFETQYF
TRBJ2-1 once . TRBV12-3/TRBV12-4 TGTGCCAGCACCCCATTGGGGCCAGAGTACAATGAGCAGTTCTTC CASTPLGPEYNEQFF
TRBJ2-5 . TRBD1 TRBV10-3 TGTGCCATCAGTGAGGGGTCGGGGGGACAGGGGGAGACCCAGTACTTC CAISEGSGGQGETQYF
TRBJ2-2 . . TRBV29-1 TGCAGCGCAGGGGGCGCTGGCGGGAGGGCCAGTTTTCCGTACGGGGAGCTGTTTTTT CSAGGAGGRASFPYGELFF
TRBJ2-3 . TRBD2 TRBV5-1 TGCGCCAGCAGCTTGGCCGGACTAGCGGGATCCTCAGATACGCAGTATTTT CASSLAGLAGSSDTQYF
TRBJ2-2 . . TRBV7-2 TGTGCCAGCAGCTTTGAGGGGTTCGGGGAGCTGTTTTTT CASSFEGFGELFF
TRBJ1-1 few TRBD1 TRBV5-1 TGCGCCAGCAGCTCGCAGGGGGAGACTGAAGCTTTCTTT CASSSQGETEAFF
TRBJ2-7 . . TRBV7-8 TGTGCCAGCAGCTTAGGTGAGGGCCCGGCTTGGGAGCAGTACTTC CASSLGEGPAWEQYF